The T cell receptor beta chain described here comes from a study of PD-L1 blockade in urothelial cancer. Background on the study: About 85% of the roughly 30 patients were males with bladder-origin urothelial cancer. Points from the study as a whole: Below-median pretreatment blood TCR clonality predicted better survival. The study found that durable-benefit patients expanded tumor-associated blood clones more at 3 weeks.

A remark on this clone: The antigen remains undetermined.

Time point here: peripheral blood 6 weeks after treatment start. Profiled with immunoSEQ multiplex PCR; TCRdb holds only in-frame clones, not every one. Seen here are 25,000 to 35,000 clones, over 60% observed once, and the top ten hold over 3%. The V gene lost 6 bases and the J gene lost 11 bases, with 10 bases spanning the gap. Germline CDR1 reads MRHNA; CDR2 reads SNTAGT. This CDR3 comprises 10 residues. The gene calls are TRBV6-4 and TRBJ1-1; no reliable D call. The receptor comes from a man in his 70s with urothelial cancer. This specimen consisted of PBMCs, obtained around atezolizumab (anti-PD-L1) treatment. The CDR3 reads CASREGSAFF. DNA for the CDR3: TGTGCCAGCAGAGAGGGAAGCGCTTTCTTT.